The text below deals with one T cell receptor beta chain. What this receptor recognizes is not known. Base quality data are lacking; no much larger clone is found one base away. Systemically healthy Caucasian individuals from Russia, 35 to 50 in total and aged roughly 6 to 95 years, were included as donors. Each donor gave approximately 9.4 milliliters of peripheral blood, drawn into EDTA-treated Vacutainer tubes. Ficoll-Paque density-gradient centrifugation was used to isolate PBMCs, with at least 6.5 million per sample. Trizol reagent was used to extract total RNA from PBMCs, with at least 5.5 micrograms per sample. The percentages of naive CD45RAhigh/CD27high T cells were determined by flow cytometry on a PBMC aliquot from every donor. Including cysteine and phenylalanine, the CDR3 has 11 amino acids. Just CDR3 DNA is preserved here, 33 bases in frame from base 1. Looking up the germline V gene (reference sequence) yields CDR1 GTSNPN and CDR2 SVGIG. V is reduced by 4 bases and J by 6 bases, leaving a spacing of 7 bases between them.

The sample is drawn from a study of blood T cells in healthy people across ages (dated by TCRdb to between 2014 and 2017). Context from the whole study: Template switching captured roughly one uniquely barcoded TCR beta cDNA molecule per two T cells in model experiments. To track age-related changes in TCR beta repertoire diversity, the study relied on deep sequencing normalized with unique cDNA molecular identifiers. Donors were grouped into four age groups: young (average roughly 17 years), middle-aged (roughly 38), aged (about 60) and long-lived (approximately 78). To avoid experimental bias, donors of different ages were distributed randomly across sequencing lanes. The study analyzed two additional independent replicas of 1 million unique cDNA reads from the same blood draw for two donors, one aged 18 to 30 and one aged 80 or older. Overall study outcomes, separate from this receptor: Estimates of total diversity from one million sequenced T cells were regarded as lower bounds and underestimates. A strong correlation was found between observed TCR beta diversity and the percentage of naive T cells measured by flow cytometry. Since profiling was done on bulk unsorted PBMCs, naive and antigen-experienced compartments could not be conclusively compared. The long-lived group showed more naive CD4+ T cells, fewer expanded clones and increased TCR diversity than the aged group, suggesting age selection. Because donor CMV infection status was unknown, age-related changes in expanded clonotypes were potentially confounded. Observed TCR beta diversity per million T cells fell roughly linearly with age, and a significant reduction was already apparent by age about 36.

Libraries came from 5' RACE. The sample was run on an Illumina HiSeq 2500. A second roughly 6 to 12 cycle PCR used a sample-barcoded 5' primer and a J-beta primer mix. A unique molecular identifier was introduced onto each TCR beta cDNA molecule by a template-switch 5' adaptor carrying 12 random nucleotides. Each sample yielded at least 2.5 million CDR3-containing paired-end reads. First-strand cDNA synthesis was performed from all RNA using the Mint cDNA synthesis kit, with priming by a TRBC-specific oligonucleotide. After uracil-DNA glycosylase treatment, a first 18-cycle PCR used universal primers M1SS and BC2_uni_R on all cDNA. The study's processing was this. For normalization, 1 million high-quality reads were randomly selected from each sample, with every read carrying a distinct molecular identifier. Instead of being binned into consensus sequences, reads that shared molecular identifiers were thrown out. MiTCR, with a Q25 quality threshold and the strictest error-elimination algorithm, was used for CDR3 identification, clonotype clustering and error correction. Lower-bound total TCR beta diversity was estimated with a nonparametric unseen species model using Euler transformation. The raw public reads went through TCRdb reprocessing: fastp at Q25, MiXCR clone calling, in-frame beta chains kept. A single entry per CDR3 protein holds the most common genes and DNA from its merged rows. None of the V and J calls come from the authors' own analysis; TCRdb made them. The sample data list about 1 million distinct CDR3 sequences, and under 55% of these were observed just once. Of the sample, 18% is held by the ten largest clones.

The sequencing input was blood. The TCR originated in a woman aged 55-70 years in good health. Rearrangement joined TRBV30 to TRBJ2-1, and TRBD1 may be the D gene, going by 5 matching bases. The DNA sequence is TGTGCCTGGACCCAGGGCAATGAGCAGTTCTTC. Translated, it gives CAWTQGNEQFF.